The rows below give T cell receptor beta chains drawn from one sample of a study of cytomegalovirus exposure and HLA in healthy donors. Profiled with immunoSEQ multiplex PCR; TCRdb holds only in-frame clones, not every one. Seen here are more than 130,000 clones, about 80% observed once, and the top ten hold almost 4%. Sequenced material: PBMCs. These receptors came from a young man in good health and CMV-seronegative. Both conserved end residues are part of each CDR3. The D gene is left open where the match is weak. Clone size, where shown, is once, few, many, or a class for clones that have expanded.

TGTGCCAGCAGGAAGACAGGGCGGCCGATCTACGAGCAGTACTTC,CASRKTGRPIYEQYF,NA,TRBJ2-7,TRBV6-1,TRBD1
TGCAGCGTCCACCTGGTGAGAGGTGTGTCTGAAGCTTTCTTT,CSVHLVRGVSEAFF,NA,TRBJ1-1,TRBV29-1,NA
TGCGCCAGCATGTACTACGAGCAGTACTTC,CASMYYEQYF,NA,TRBJ2-7,TRBV6-1,NA
TGTGCCAGCAGCTTAGGGCGGACAGGGGGCACTGAAGCTTTCTTT,CASSLGRTGGTEAFF,NA,TRBJ1-1,TRBV11-3,TRBD1
TGTGCCAGCAGTTACACCGGACAGGGTCCAGATACGCAGTATTTT,CASSYTGQGPDTQYF,NA,TRBJ2-3,TRBV6-5,TRBD1
TGTGCCAGCACCCCGGGCGGGGCCAGCTCCTACAATGAGCAGTTCTTC,CASTPGGASSYNEQFF,NA,TRBJ2-1,TRBV7-7,NA
TGTGCCAGCAGTGACTCGGGACTCCTGGCGGAAGCTTTCTTT,CASSDSGLLAEAFF,NA,TRBJ1-1,TRBV6-6,NA
TGTGCCAGCAGCTTGAGGAGAGGCTTAGCCTACGAGCAGTACTTC,CASSLRRGLAYEQYF,NA,TRBJ2-7,TRBV5-6,NA
TGTGCCATCAAGCAGGGGGCCTCTGGAAACACCATATATTTT,CAIKQGASGNTIYF,once,TRBJ1-3,TRBV10-3,TRBD1
TGCGCCAGCAGCTTGGCGACAGGGATGGAAAAACTGTTTTTT,CASSLATGMEKLFF,NA,TRBJ1-4,TRBV5-1,TRBD1
TGTGCCAGCAGCCCGACAGGGGCCTACAATGAGCAGTTCTTC,CASSPTGAYNEQFF,NA,TRBJ2-1,TRBV7-9,TRBD1
TGCGCCAGCAGCTTGGTGTCGGGACTCACGGGGAATTCACCCCTCCACTTT,CASSLVSGLTGNSPLHF,NA,TRBJ1-6,TRBV5-1,NA
TGTGCCAGCAGCGCAGGGGCAAGCTCCTACAATGAGCAGTTCTTC,CASSAGASSYNEQFF,NA,TRBJ2-1,TRBV9,NA
TGCGCCAGCAGCTTGGCCTTGAGGGGGAGCGCCCGCTACGAGCAGTACTTC,CASSLALRGSARYEQYF,NA,TRBJ2-7,TRBV5-1,NA
TGTGCCAGCTGTTCCGAAGGGAGAGGCAATCAGCCCCAGCATTTT,CASCSEGRGNQPQHF,NA,TRBJ1-5,TRBV19,NA
TGCAGCGTCCAGACAGGTGCCTACGAGCAGTACTTC,CSVQTGAYEQYF,NA,TRBJ2-7,TRBV29-1,NA
TGTGCCAGCAGCGTAGGAGGCGCTGAACTAGAGGACAATGAGCAGTTCTTC,CASSVGGAELEDNEQFF,NA,TRBJ2-1,TRBV9,NA
TGTGCCAGCTCACCGGGACAGGGAGGCGAAAAACTGTTTTTT,CASSPGQGGEKLFF,NA,TRBJ1-4,TRBV18,TRBD1
TGTGCCAGCACAGAACAGGGTTCCGGGGCCAACGTCCTGACTTTC,CASTEQGSGANVLTF,NA,TRBJ2-6,TRBV28,NA
TGTGCCAGCTCACCTGACAGGGGTGACGGCAATCAGCCCCAGCATTTT,CASSPDRGDGNQPQHF,NA,TRBJ1-5,TRBV18,TRBD1
TGTGCCAGCAGGATAACCGGGACAGCAAATGAAAAACTGTTTTTT,CASRITGTANEKLFF,NA,TRBJ1-4,TRBV6-1,TRBD1
TGTGCCAGCAGCTTAGACATAGATACGCAGTATTTT,CASSLDIDTQYF,NA,TRBJ2-3,TRBV7-2,NA
TGTGCCAGCAGTGAAGCGGGGACTTCGAACTATGGCTACACCTTC,CASSEAGTSNYGYTF,NA,TRBJ1-2,TRBV25-1,NA
TGTGCCAGTAGAAGGGACAGAACTAACTATGGCTACACCTTC,CASRRDRTNYGYTF,NA,TRBJ1-2,TRBV19,TRBD1
TGTGCCAGCAGCCTCGGACAGGGAAGAGAGACCCAGTACTTC,CASSLGQGRETQYF,NA,TRBJ2-5,TRBV5-5,TRBD1
TGTGCCAGTAGTATAGTTACTTACCGGGAGAGCACAGATACGCAGTATTTT,CASSIVTYRESTDTQYF,NA,TRBJ2-3,TRBV19,NA
TGTGCCAGCAGCACACGGACAGGGGGCTTGGAAAAACTGTTTTTT,CASSTRTGGLEKLFF,NA,TRBJ1-4,TRBV7-8,TRBD1
TGTGCCAGCAGCCTCCCGGGGGGCTACGAGCAGTACTTC,CASSLPGGYEQYF,NA,TRBJ2-7,TRBV7-9,TRBD2
TGTGCCAGCAGCTTCGGACTGAACTACAATGAGCAGTTCTTC,CASSFGLNYNEQFF,NA,TRBJ2-1,TRBV5-8,NA
TGTGCCAGCAGCTTGAATCTAGGCTACGAGCAGTACTTC,CASSLNLGYEQYF,few,TRBJ2-7,TRBV5-4,NA
TGTGCCAGCAGCTTAGTTGGAGGGTTTAACTATGGCTACACCTTC,CASSLVGGFNYGYTF,NA,TRBJ1-2,TRBV11-2,NA
TGCGCCAGCAGTCTATTCCCCCAGATAGGAGGGTATGGCTACACCTTC,CASSLFPQIGGYGYTF,NA,TRBJ1-2,TRBV5-1,NA
TGTGCCAGCAGTGACGGACTAGCGGGCTACTCCTACGAGCAGTACTTC,CASSDGLAGYSYEQYF,NA,TRBJ2-7,TRBV2,TRBD2
TGTGCCAGCAGTCCGGACGGGATGCGGGGTTACGAGCAGTACTTC,CASSPDGMRGYEQYF,few,TRBJ2-7,TRBV28,NA
TGTGCCCTTACCCTTTCCCCGGGACAGGGAGAATCCGGGGAGCTGTTTTTT,CALTLSPGQGESGELFF,NA,TRBJ2-2,TRBV28,TRBD1
TGTGCCAGCAGTGGGCAGGGGACGGCCCTATCCAAAAACATTCAGTACTTC,CASSGQGTALSKNIQYF,NA,TRBJ2-4,TRBV6-1,NA
TGCAGCGTTACTCGGGTTAAAGAGACCCAGTACTTC,CSVTRVKETQYF,NA,TRBJ2-5,TRBV29-1,NA